Below, 10 T cell receptor beta chains from the same sample are listed, as sequenced in a study of T cell repertoires in cytomegalovirus infection. These receptors lack a known antigen. Using its own MiXCR run on the reads, TCRdb lists one record per CDR3 protein. The table shows about 740,000 distinct CDR3 sequences, with 30% to 40% occurring only once. The sequencing here drew on cultured PBMCs, taken from culture after CMV antigen stimulation. The receptors here all came from a human donor in good health (CMV status not recorded). Some clones in this sample may be carry-over from other donors' samples.

This chain joins TRBV12-3 or TRBV12-4 and TRBJ2-7; D is uncertain. V lost 0 bases and J 4 bases, leaving 10 bases between the germline ends. This CDR3 spans 14 amino acids. The CDR3, as DNA: TGTGCCAGCAGTTTAGCGCTCACCTCGTACGAGCAGTACTTC. The encoded protein is CASSLALTSYEQYF.

The chain couples TRBV25-1 to TRBJ1-6; 8 bases are a match to TRBD1. J was trimmed by 8 bases and V by 5 bases; bases with no gene match: 11. Germline V gene sequence: CDR1 MGHDK, CDR2 SYGVNS. This CDR3 comprises 16 residues. The CDR3 sequence: CASSSTGVGSDSPLHF. Written as DNA, the CDR3 is TGTGCCAGCAGTTCGACAGGGGTTGGGAGCGATTCACCCCTCCACTTT.

The chain carries TRBV7-9 and TRBJ2-3; the D is unclear. Germline CDR1 reads SEHNR; CDR2 reads FQNEAQ (reference sequence). V was clipped by 1 base and J by 1 base, with 9 bases between them. The CDR3 loop spans 15 amino acids. For the CDR3, the DNA is TGTGCCAGCAGCTTAGGGGCCTACGGCACAGATACGCAGTATTTT. This translates into CASSLGAYGTDTQYF. The variable domain in full, completed from reference TRBV7-9 and TRBJ2-3, reads DTGVSQNPRHKITKRGQNVTFRCDPISEHNRLYWYRQTLGQGPEFLTYFQNEAQLEKSRLLSDRFSAERPKGSFSTLEIQRTEQGDSAMYLCASSLGAYGTDTQYFGPGTRLTVL.

In this sample, this clonotype turned up once. The chain links TRBV27 to TRBJ2-1, with 7 bases lining up with TRBD2. V trimming: 3 bases; J trimming: 7 bases; junction bases outside the gene matches: 12. Looked up from germline, CDR1 is MNHEY and CDR2 is SMNVEV (reference sequence). CDR3 size: 16 residues. In nucleotides, the CDR3 is TGTGCCAGCAGTTTGGGAGGGGCGGGAGTCCAAAATGAGCAGTTCTTC. This codes for CASSLGGAGVQNEQFF.

The chain recombines TRBV4-1 with TRBJ2-7; 7 bases match TRBD2. The CDR3 runs to 16 residues. From germline, CDR1 is MGHRA and CDR2 YSYEKL. Unmatched junction bases numbered 14, after V lost 4 bases and J lost 5 bases. The DNA of the CDR3 is TGCGCCAGCAGCCGTCAGGTGGCGGGAGATTCCCACGAGCAGTACTTC. Residues: CASSRQVAGDSHEQYF.

This clonotype was detected many times. This chain uses TRBV7-2 with TRBJ2-3; 9 bases align to TRBD2. Unmatched junction bases numbered 7, after V lost 5 bases and J lost 1 base. The CDR3 is made up of 16 amino acids. CDR1 and CDR2 from the germline V gene are SGHTA and FQGNSA. CDR3 sequence reads: CASSPNGGGGTDTQYF. DNA of the CDR3: TGTGCCAGCAGCCCAAATGGCGGGGGGGGCACAGATACGCAGTATTTT.

The chain uses TRBV7-2 and TRBJ1-5, with D hard to call. The CDR3 has 14 residues. The germline V gene has CDR1 SGHTA and CDR2 FQGNSA. Between the trimmed V and J ends, which lost 0 bases and 3 bases, there was a span of 6 bases. The CDR3 coding sequence is TGTGCCAGCAGCTTAGCACCCTCCAATCAGCCCCAGCATTTT. Encoded protein: CASSLAPSNQPQHF.

The table lists this clonotype with many counts. J is TRBJ2-1 and V is TRBV19; 9 positions agree with TRBD2. There are 13 residues in the CDR3. Losses at the gene ends were 4 bases for V and 8 bases for J; bases not matched to a gene: 3. Germline CDR1 reads LNHDA; CDR2 reads SQIVND (reference sequence). CDR3 nucleotide sequence: TGTGCCAGTAGTACCCGGACTAGCGATGAGCAGTTCTTC. Its translation is CASSTRTSDEQFF.

This chain connects TRBV11-2 to TRBJ1-5; the D is unclear. CDR1 and CDR2 (germline): SGHAT, FQNNGV. CDR3 size: 15 residues. The V end lost 0 bases, the J end lost 4 bases, and 10 bases lay between the germline ends. Here the CDR3 reads CASSLDWELNQPQHF. The CDR3 DNA follows: TGTGCCAGCAGCTTAGATTGGGAACTTAATCAGCCCCAGCATTTT.

This clonotype was counted only a few times. The chain is built from TRBV7-2 and TRBJ2-1, with TRBD2 identical over 9 bases. The CDR3 extends over 13 amino acids. With 4 bases clipped from V and 9 bases from J, the junction kept 4 bases outside the gene matches. Germline V lookup: CDR1 SGHTA, CDR2 FQGNSA. The CDR3 reads CASSSGLAAEQFF. CDR3 DNA: TGTGCCAGCAGCTCGGGACTAGCAGCTGAGCAGTTCTTC.